These T cell receptor beta chains were read from a single sample in a study of Graves' ophthalmopathy and Graves' hyperthyroidism. Using its own MiXCR run on the multiplex PCR reads, TCRdb lists one record per CDR3 protein. The sample has 200,000 to 250,000 distinct CDR3 sequences; roughly 21% are singletons. Sequencing was performed on peripheral blood. The source of these receptors is a woman aged 50 to 65 with Graves' ophthalmopathy. The CDR3 runs from the conserved cysteine through the conserved F or W. D genes are given only for firm matches. A row's size may be missing; if present it is once, few, many or a size class.

clone_size	j_call	d_call	cdr3_length	v_call	cdr3_nt	cdr3_aa
-	TRBJ2-7	-	15	TRBV5-1	TGCGCCAGCAGCTTGGAGTCCGCGGGTACCTACGAGCAGTACTTC	CASSLESAGTYEQYF
many	TRBJ1-2	-	14	TRBV29-1	TGCAGCGTTGAAACTGGGGGGAAGGCCTATGGCTACACCTTC	CSVETGGKAYGYTF
-	TRBJ2-7	-	15	TRBV28	TGTGCCAGCAGTACGCGACTAGTAAAGGTCTACGAGCAGTACTTC	CASSTRLVKVYEQYF
many	TRBJ2-1	-	15	TRBV5-1	TGCGCCAGCAGCCCTGCTGGGGAGGCCTACAATGAGCAGTTCTTC	CASSPAGEAYNEQFF
many	TRBJ2-7	-	15	TRBV5-1	TGCGCCAGCAGCGGGGGACGGGGGGCTTCCTACGAGCAGTACTTC	CASSGGRGASYEQYF
-	TRBJ1-1	TRBD1	14	TRBV6-1	TGTGCCAGCAGACCGGACAGGGGGCAGCCTGAAGCTTTCTTT	CASRPDRGQPEAFF
-	TRBJ2-5	TRBD1	15	TRBV7-2	TGTGCCAGCAGGCGATCGACAGGGGGCCAAGAGACCCAGTACTTC	CASRRSTGGQETQYF
many	TRBJ2-5	TRBD1	15	TRBV12-3/TRBV12-4	TGTGCCAGCACCCTGCGTGGGACAGGCGATGAGACCCAGTACTTC	CASTLRGTGDETQYF
many	TRBJ2-7	-	14	TRBV28	TGTGCCAGCAGTTTTTCGCAGGCTACCTACGAGCAGTACTTC	CASSFSQATYEQYF
many	TRBJ1-3	-	15	TRBV6-5	TGTGCCAGCAGTTACACGACAGTCTCTGGAAACACCATATATTTT	CASSYTTVSGNTIYF
-	TRBJ2-5	-	13	TRBV6-1	TGTGCCAGCAGCCCCAGCCTAATAGAGACCCAGTACTTC	CASSPSLIETQYF
few	TRBJ1-5	-	12	TRBV28	TGTGCCAGCAGGGTCCCAGGTCAGCCCCAGCATTTT	CASRVPGQPQHF